This TCR beta chain is drawn from a study of CD8 T cells in ankylosing spondylitis (TCRdb year 2017). Turning to the overall study: The study profiled T cell receptor beta repertoires in healthy donors and ankylosing spondylitis patients to find disease-linked TCR variants. The whole study cohort included some 100 healthy donors and 25 ankylosing spondylitis patients. Peripheral blood samples were taken, and synovial fluid was additionally collected from ankylosing spondylitis patients. The full study reports these points: Some of the motif variants had been reported before in the synovial fluid and blood of reactive arthritis patients, a finding that suggests common disease-initiation mechanisms. Blood from ankylosing spondylitis patients appeared to be characterized by a TCR beta motif composed of eight or nine highly homologous amino acid variants. The disease-linked clones were reported as significantly enriched in matched synovial fluid samples from ankylosing spondylitis patients. The disease-linked clones showed a CD8+ phenotype and occurred at relatively low frequencies in peripheral blood.

This clonotype was recorded at least ten times. No antigen is known for it. Base-call qualities are not available, and no considerably larger clone is one nucleotide away. Instrument used: Illumina HiSeq 2500. Quantitative 5'-RACE with molecular barcodes was the method used to prepare the TCR beta libraries. The source study handled its data this way. A new computational method, built on a probabilistic model of VDJ rearrangement, was used to identify disease-linked TCR variants. TCRdb reprocessed the public reads (quality trimming at Q25 with fastp, clone calling with MiXCR) and kept in-frame beta chains. Under each unique CDR3 protein, matching rows form one entry showing the most common genes and DNA. TCRdb's processing, not the study's, gives the V and J calls here. The sample table shows 250,000 to 350,000 distinct CDR3 sequences, and less than 9.5% are seen once. Clones ranked in the top ten supply more than 14% of the sample.

Relative to germline, V is 0 bases shorter and J is 4 bases shorter, with 1 base between their ends. Inclusive of the bounding cysteine and phenylalanine, the CDR3 is 11 residues long. Only the CDR3 part of the read is kept: 33 bases, read in frame from the first base. Taken from the germline V gene, the CDR1 and CDR2 loops are KGHSH and LQKENI. This receptor was taken from a male donor with ankylosing spondylitis. The sample taken for sequencing was blood, either unsorted or a sorted T cell fraction (not recorded which). The chain is encoded by TRBV18 joined to TRBJ2-7; no confident D gene assignment can be made. The CDR3 corresponds to CASSPPYEQYF. The nucleotides are TGTGCCAGCTCACCACCGTACGAGCAGTACTTC.